Listed here are 16 T cell receptor beta chains from one sample, sequenced in a study of response to subunit inactivated influenza vaccine. In TCRdb, the RT-PCR reads were re-called with MiXCR into one record per CDR3 protein. Among about 190,000 distinct CDR3 sequences listed, approximately 15% were seen once. The source was CD8+ T cells sorted from PBMCs, collected approximately 5 days after vaccination. The receptor set was obtained from a middle-aged man who received an inactivated influenza vaccine.

This clonotype has only a few counts. The chain is built from TRBV27 and TRBJ2-7, with 9 bases that match TRBD2. Trimming at V came to 4 bases and at J to 3 bases, leaving 4 bases not matched to a gene. The length of the CDR3 is 14 residues. Looked up from germline, CDR1 is MNHEY and CDR2 is SMNVEV (reference sequence). DNA of the CDR3: TGTGCCAGCAGTTGGACTAGCGCCTTCTACGAGCAGTACTTC. Its translation is CASSWTSAFYEQYF.

The chain employs TRBV6-2 or TRBV6-3 and TRBJ2-5, with a tentative D call TRBD1 (6 bases). This CDR3 comprises 14 residues. Per the germline V gene, CDR1 is MNHEY and CDR2 is SVGEGT. Trimming removed 4 bases at V and 1 base at J, with 10 bases between. For the CDR3, the DNA is TGTGCCAGCAGTTGGGGGACAACCCAAGAGACCCAGTACTTC. This translates into CASSWGTTQETQYF.

This clonotype occurred a few times. CDR3 residues: CASSLWQDGYTF. DNA of the CDR3: TGTGCCAGCAGCTTATGGCAGGACGGCTACACCTTC. The V and J genes are TRBV7-9 and TRBJ1-2; D remains ambiguous. V lost 2 bases, J lost 8 bases, and 9 bases lay in between. This CDR3 is built from 12 residues. In germline, CDR1 is SEHNR, CDR2 FQNEAQ (reference sequence).

This clonotype occurred a few times. This rearrangement joins TRBV9 to TRBJ2-5, with TRBD1 identical over 9 bases. The ends lost 4 bases at V and 2 bases at J; junction bases unmatched: 9. The CDR3 loop spans 16 amino acids. Germline loops: CDR1 SGDLS, CDR2 YYNGEE. The CDR3 reads CASSSPPGQGQETQYF. The DNA of the CDR3 is TGTGCCAGCAGCTCACCTCCGGGACAGGGACAAGAGACCCAGTACTTC.

V gene TRBV29-1 combines with J gene TRBJ2-7, with 10 bases aligning to TRBD1. The CDR3 has 14 residues. CDR1 is SQVTM, CDR2 ANQGSEA, per germline. The J segment lost 6 bases and the V segment lost 5 bases, leaving 10 bases of the junction unmatched. CDR3 coding DNA: TGCAGCGTTATCCGAGACAGGGGGCTTTTCGAGCAGTACTTC. It yields the protein CSVIRDRGLFEQYF.

The chain carries TRBV4-3 and TRBJ2-3, with D perhaps assigned TRBD1 or TRBD2 (7 bases each). Germline loops: CDR1 LGHNA, CDR2 YSLEER. The V gene lost 3 bases and the J gene lost 2 bases, with 18 bases spanning the gap. CDR3 length: 17 amino acids. DNA of the CDR3: TGCGCCAGCAGCCATGTCGGGCAGGGGGACTACACAGATACGCAGTATTTT. Translating it yields CASSHVGQGDYTDTQYF.

In this sample, this clonotype turned up many times. The CDR3 sequence: CSVEDLEGARESEQFF. The CDR3 DNA follows: TGCAGCGTTGAAGATTTGGAGGGGGCCCGTGAGTCGGAGCAGTTCTTC. This chain links TRBV29-1 with TRBJ2-1, with D possibly TRBD1 on 7 matching bases. V was clipped by 0 bases and J by 10 bases, with 22 bases between them. The CDR3 is made up of 16 amino acids. Per germline, CDR1 SQVTM and CDR2 ANQGSEA.

The V and J genes are TRBV28 and TRBJ1-2; TRBD1 agrees at 8 bases. CDR1 is MDHEN and CDR2 is SYDVKM in the germline V gene. With V trimmed by 10 bases and J by 13 bases, 11 bases remained unmatched. The CDR3 runs 11 residues. As DNA, the CDR3 is TGTGCCAACCGACAGGGGCCTCTCATCACCTTC. Its translation: CANRQGPLITF.

This clonotype has more than one count but fewer than ten. The CDR3: CASSHPSRESPYEQYF. DNA of the CDR3: TGTGCCAGCAGCCACCCTTCCAGGGAGAGCCCCTACGAGCAGTACTTC. V usage is TRBV4-2 and J usage is TRBJ2-7; D tentatively fits TRBD1 or TRBD2 (5 bases each). V shed 3 bases and J shed 2 bases, with 17 bases lying between them. The CDR3 covers 16 residues. Germline V CDR1 and CDR2: LGHNA, YNFKEQ.

This clonotype came up a few times. The chain combines TRBV7-8 with TRBJ2-3, with 8 bases aligning to TRBD2. Germline assignment: CDR1 SGHVS and CDR2 FQNEAQ. The CDR3 covers 15 residues. The ends lost 5 bases at V and 0 bases at J; junction bases unmatched: 4. The CDR3 region is CASSPIAGSTDTQYF. CDR3 in DNA: TGTGCCAGCAGCCCGATAGCGGGAAGCACAGATACGCAGTATTTT. The whole variable domain, filled in from reference TRBV7-8 and TRBJ2-3, reads GAGVSQSPRYKVAKRGQDVALRCDPISGHVSLFWYQQALGQGPEFLTYFQNEAQLDKSGLPSDRFFAERPEGSVSTLKIQRTQQEDSAVYLCASSPIAGSTDTQYFGPGTRLTVL.

The rearrangement links TRBV7-8 to TRBJ2-7, with TRBD2 as a possible D gene (6 bases). Looked up from germline, CDR1 is SGHVS and CDR2 is FQNEAQ. The V and J ends lost 5 bases and 5 bases respectively, with 16 bases between them. This CDR3 region has 14 residues. CDR3 protein: CASSGVEGLDEQYF. CDR3 DNA: TGTGCCAGCAGCGGGGTGGAGGGACTCGACGAGCAGTACTTC.

The gene calls are TRBV29-1 and TRBJ2-1; possibly TRBD1 or TRBD2 for D (7 bases each). The length of the CDR3 is 14 residues. The germline gives CDR1 SQVTM, CDR2 ANQGSEA. The V and J ends lost 5 bases and 9 bases respectively, with 20 bases between them. The CDR3 sequence: CSVPGGAFTGEQFF. DNA of the CDR3: TGCAGCGTTCCAGGGGGGGCTTTTACTGGTGAGCAGTTCTTC.

The rearrangement joins TRBV29-1 to TRBJ2-7; 9 bases match TRBD1. Germline CDR1 SQVTM, CDR2 ANQGSEA. The CDR3 consists of 14 residues. The trim removed 5 bases at V and 3 bases at J, leaving 8 bases unmatched. The CDR3 reads CSVLGQGNVYEQYF. CDR3 coding DNA: TGCAGCGTTCTTGGACAGGGGAACGTCTACGAGCAGTACTTC.

This clonotype was seen a few times. It may be a read error: a sequence one base away is much more abundant. V is TRBV28 and J is TRBJ2-3; 10 bases line up with TRBD2. Per the germline V gene, CDR1 is MDHEN and CDR2 is SYDVKM. The CDR3 spans 16 residues. CDR3 sequence (DNA): TGTGCCAGCAGTCGCCTCTTAGCGGGAGGCGCAGATACGCATTATTTT. Protein product: CASSRLLAGGADTHYF.

This clonotype has only a few counts. The chain uses TRBV5-5 and TRBJ2-7; 7 nucleotides agree with TRBD1. From germline, CDR1 is SGHKS and CDR2 YYEKEE (reference sequence). CDR3 length: 12 residues. The V and J ends lost 4 bases and 3 bases, in that order; junction bases with no gene match: 1. The CDR3: CASSRQGYEQYF. Written as DNA, the CDR3 is TGTGCCAGCAGCAGACAGGGCTACGAGCAGTACTTC.

The chain is built from TRBV30 and TRBJ1-3; D unclear. CDR1 is GTSNPN, CDR2 SVGIG, per germline (reference sequence). Trimming pared 0 bases from V and 7 bases from J, leaving 22 bases between. This CDR3 comprises 17 residues. CDR3 in DNA: TGTGCCTGGAGTGTAATTAAAGGTCTCCCTCTCGGTAACACCATATATTTT. Translation gives CAWSVIKGLPLGNTIYF.